Following are 30 T cell receptor beta chains from one sample sequenced in a study of PD-L1 blockade in urothelial cancer. Regarding time point: pretreatment peripheral blood. Here immunoSEQ multiplex PCR was the method, and the copy in TCRdb shows in-frame clones only, minus some. The sample yields roughly 91,000 clones, roughly 84% seen once. Material: PBMCs, obtained around atezolizumab (anti-PD-L1) treatment. The receptors stem from a man aged 55 to 70 with urothelial cancer.

The rearrangement links TRBV5-4 to TRBJ1-1; 9 positions match TRBD1. V dropped 5 bases and J dropped 0; count of bases not matched to a gene: 8. The length of the CDR3 is 16 residues. Germline V gene data show CDR1 as SGHNT and CDR2 as YYREEE (reference sequence). The CDR3 region is CASRFDRGSMNTEAFF. Here the CDR3 DNA reads TGTGCCAGCAGGTTCGACAGGGGGTCGATGAACACTGAAGCTTTCTTT.

The chain couples TRBV5-1 to TRBJ2-3, with 7 bases lining up with TRBD1. Germline CDR1 SGHRS, CDR2 YFSETQ. The ends lost 5 bases at V and 1 base at J; junction bases unmatched: 13. The length of the CDR3 is 17 residues. CDR3 in amino acids: CASSIGQGTARTDTQYF. For the CDR3, the DNA is TGCGCCAGCAGTATAGGACAAGGGACAGCCCGCACAGATACGCAGTATTTT.

This chain uses TRBV6-5 with TRBJ1-1; D not resolved. The V gene's germline CDR1 is MNHEY and CDR2 SVGAGI. The V end was cut by 0 bases, the J end by 5 bases, with 10 bases between. This CDR3 has 14 residues. The CDR3 DNA reads as TGTGCCAGCAGTTACTCCCAGGAGGGAACTGAAGCTTTCTTT. It specifies CASSYSQEGTEAFF.

V and J are TRBV11-2 and TRBJ1-1; a weak D match, TRBD1 (6 bases). Between the trimmed V and J ends, which lost 3 bases and 3 bases, there was a span of 11 bases. This CDR3 spans 14 amino acids. Germline V lookup: CDR1 SGHAT, CDR2 FQNNGV. The CDR3 reads CASSFTGRDTEAFF. The CDR3 bases are TGTGCCAGCAGCTTTACAGGGCGGGACACTGAAGCTTTCTTT.

The chain is built from TRBV15 and TRBJ1-5, with TRBD1 matching 7 bases. The germline CDR1 and CDR2 sequences are LNHNV and YYDKDF (reference sequence). V lost 5 bases, J lost 7 bases, and 8 bases stayed unmatched. The CDR3 runs 14 residues. CDR3 protein: CATSLPGGRQPQHF. CDR3 bases: TGTGCCACCAGCCTTCCAGGGGGGCGACAGCCCCAGCATTTT.

The chain links TRBV4-2 to TRBJ2-5; D remains unclear. Looked up from germline, CDR1 is LGHNA and CDR2 is YNFKEQ. The CDR3 consists of 15 residues. V was clipped by 4 bases and J by 1 base, with 13 bases between them. The CDR3 DNA reads TGTGCCAGCAGCCCACAGATGAGACGCCAAGAGACCCAGTACTTC. Its translation is CASSPQMRRQETQYF.

The V gene is TRBV11-3, the J gene TRBJ2-4, with D uncertain. This CDR3 is built from 12 residues. The ends were cut back, 6 bases at V and 5 bases at J, with 8 bases in the middle. The germline gives CDR1 SGHNT, CDR2 YENEEA. CDR3 sequence (DNA): TGTGCCAGCAGGGGCGCCGAAAACATTCAGTACTTC. Its protein product is CASRGAENIQYF. Full variable domain (outside the CDR3, taken from reference TRBV11-3 and TRBJ2-4): EAGVVQSPRYKIIEKKQPVAFWCNPISGHNTLYWYLQNLGQGPELLIRYENEEAVDDSQLPKDRFSAERLKGVDSTLKIQPAELGDSAVYLCASRGAENIQYFGAGTRLSVL.

This chain joins TRBV4-2 and TRBJ1-4; 8 bases align to TRBD1. The ends lost 2 bases at V and 4 bases at J; junction bases unmatched: 3. This CDR3 contains 15 residues. Germline-derived CDR1 and CDR2 are LGHNA and YNFKEQ. CDR3 amino acids: CASSQPDRGNEKLFF. CDR3 nucleotides: TGTGCCAGCAGCCAACCCGACAGGGGTAATGAAAAACTGTTTTTT.

The CDR3 DNA reads TGTGCCAGCAGTGAGGTGGAGGGGGGGTCTGAAGCTTTCTTT. Its protein is CASSEVEGGSEAFF. V is TRBV2 and J is TRBJ1-1; weak D call: TRBD1 (6 bases). From germline, CDR1 is SNHLY and CDR2 FYNNEI. V was trimmed by 3 bases and J by 6 bases, leaving 14 bases between them. The CDR3 runs to 14 residues.

The chain employs TRBV9 and TRBJ1-6, with D possibly TRBD1 on 6 matching bases. V was pared by 3 bases and J by 0 bases, with 16 bases between. The germline CDR1 and CDR2 sequences are SGDLS and YYNGEE. The CDR3 is 18 amino acids. The CDR3 coding sequence is TGTGCCAGCAGCGGAGAAGGACAGACGAGCTCCTATAATTCACCCCTCCACTTT. Its translation is CASSGEGQTSSYNSPLHF.

The chain is built from TRBV7-2 and TRBJ2-7; TRBD2 matches 14 bases. Germline assignment: CDR1 SGHTA and CDR2 FQGNSA. The ends lost 6 bases at V and 2 bases at J; junction bases unmatched: 3. The CDR3 length is 15 residues. CDR3 nucleotides: TGTGCCAGCAGGGAGGGACTAGCGGGAGCCTACGAGCAGTACTTC. As protein: CASREGLAGAYEQYF.

The chain carries TRBV18 and TRBJ1-1, with D maybe TRBD1 (6 bases). CDR3 length equals 12 residues. The germline V and J ends were trimmed by 4 bases and 8 bases, with 11 bases remaining between them. CDR1 is KGHSH and CDR2 is LQKENI in the germline V gene. CDR3 sequence reads: CASSLKGTEAFF. In DNA form, the CDR3 reads TGTGCCAGCTCACTTAAAGGGACAGAAGCTTTCTTT.

The rearrangement uses TRBV7-2 and TRBJ1-5; a weak D match, TRBD1 (6 bases). V lost 5 bases, J lost 3 bases, and 11 bases lay in between. CDR1 and CDR2 (germline): SGHTA, FQGNSA. This CDR3 comprises 14 residues. CDR3 loop: CASSLGTYNQPQHF. The DNA for the CDR3 is TGTGCCAGCAGCCTCGGGACATACAATCAGCCCCAGCATTTT. The full variable domain, rest sourced from reference TRBV7-2 and TRBJ1-5, is GAGVSQSPSNKVTEKGKDVELRCDPISGHTALYWYRQSLGQGLEFLIYFQGNSAPDKSGLPSDRFSAERTGGSVSTLTIQRTQQEDSAVYLCASSLGTYNQPQHFGDGTRLSIL.

V and J are TRBV5-8 and TRBJ2-7; no clear D gene. The CDR3 has 13 residues. V lost 2 bases, J lost 2 bases, and 8 bases lay in between. Germline CDR1 is SGHTS and CDR2 is YDEGEE. The CDR3 DNA reads TGTGCCAGCAGCTTTCGGTTTGCCTACGAGCAGTACTTC. Protein product: CASSFRFAYEQYF.

The chain's CDR3 is CASSLVRTEAFF. The CDR3 region has the DNA TGTGCCAGCAGCTTGGTCAGGACTGAAGCTTTCTTT. The chain couples TRBV5-6 to TRBJ1-1; no clear D. Trimming cost V 0 bases and J 5 bases, with 5 bases left between them. The CDR3 is 12 amino acids. The V gene's germline CDR1 is SGHDT and CDR2 YYEEEE.

This sequence joins TRBV6-6 and TRBJ2-7; 11 nucleotides line up with TRBD2. The junction had 10 bases not matched to a gene; V was cut back by 6 bases and J by 3 bases. CDR3 length equals 16 residues. Germline-derived CDR1 and CDR2 are MNHNY and SVGAGI (reference sequence). The CDR3 sequence: CASRRARSGRGYEQYF. The CDR3 DNA reads as TGTGCCAGCAGACGCGCACGTAGCGGGAGGGGCTACGAGCAGTACTTC.

As regards this clone: Other DNA sequences in the same sample also yield this CDR3. The chain carries TRBV5-1 and TRBJ1-3; D uncertain. The CDR3 is 13 amino acids. Germline values: CDR1 SGHRS, CDR2 YFSETQ. V was pared by 7 bases and J by 0 bases, with 8 bases between. In DNA form, the CDR3 reads TGCGCCAGCTCCCCGGGCTCTGGAAACACCATATATTTT. Translated, it gives CASSPGSGNTIYF.

This chain joins TRBV4-1 and TRBJ2-5; TRBD1 aligns across 7 bases. Germline CDR1 is MGHRA and CDR2 is YSYEKL. V was clipped by 5 bases and J by 2 bases; unmatched bases: 5. The CDR3 has 14 residues. CDR3 protein: CASSSTGQQETQYF. The CDR3 region has the DNA TGCGCCAGCAGCTCAACGGGACAGCAAGAGACCCAGTACTTC.

V usage is TRBV12-5 and J usage is TRBJ1-1, with D possibly matching TRBD1 (6 bases). Trimming took 7 bases from V and 8 from J, leaving 17 bases between them. Germline V gene lookup returns CDR1 LGHNT and CDR2 FRNRAP. There are 13 residues in the CDR3. CDR3 protein: CASARRGSYEAFF. In DNA form, the CDR3 reads TGTGCTAGTGCCCGAAGGGGGAGTTACGAAGCTTTCTTT.

This chain links TRBV18 with TRBJ2-4; no clear D. There are 15 residues in the CDR3. V dropped 3 bases and J dropped 6 bases, with 15 bases sitting between them. Germline V lookup: CDR1 KGHSH, CDR2 LQKENI. The CDR3 loop is CASSPTDPRRNIQYF. The CDR3 DNA reads as TGTGCCAGCTCACCCACAGACCCCAGAAGAAACATTCAGTACTTC.

J is TRBJ2-3 and V is TRBV12-5, with TRBD1 matching over 7 bases. The trim removed 6 bases at V and 0 bases at J, leaving 6 bases unmatched. The CDR3 runs 15 residues. CDR1 and CDR2 from the germline V gene are LGHNT and FRNRAP. The CDR3 region has the DNA TGTGCTAGTGGACCAGGGGGTTATAGCACAGATACGCAGTATTTT. This codes for CASGPGGYSTDTQYF.

This chain joins TRBV7-2 and TRBJ1-1; D perhaps matches TRBD1 (5 bases). This CDR3 has 16 residues. The germline CDR1 and CDR2 sequences are SGHTA and FQGNSA. Trimming left V 1 base short and J 2 bases short, with 14 bases between. The CDR3 DNA sequence: TGTGCCAGCAGCTTAGTTGTCGGCCAGGGTAACACTGAAGCTTTCTTT. This translates into CASSLVVGQGNTEAFF.

The genes are TRBV6-5 and TRBJ2-2, with TRBD1 as a possible D gene (5 bases). The CDR3 consists of 14 residues. Germline CDR1 reads MNHEY; CDR2 reads SVGAGI. V was cut by 7 bases and J by 1 base, with 10 bases left in between. The CDR3 bases are TGTGCCAGCACTAGACAGAGGAACACCGGGGAGCTGTTTTTT. It encodes CASTRQRNTGELFF.

The V call is TRBV7-2, the J call TRBJ1-2; D is unresolved. Trimming stripped 3 bases from V and 4 bases from J, with 6 bases between. CDR3 length equals 12 residues. CDR1 and CDR2 from the germline V gene are SGHTA and FQGNSA. The CDR3 sequence is CASSFPGYGYTF. The DNA for the CDR3 is TGTGCCAGCAGCTTTCCGGGCTATGGCTACACCTTC.

The chain is built from TRBV30 and TRBJ2-2; tentative D call: TRBD2 (6 bases). The V end was cut by 8 bases, the J end by 4 bases, with 20 bases between. The CDR3 is 15 amino acids. In germline, CDR1 is GTSNPN, CDR2 SVGIG (reference sequence). The CDR3 loop reads CAQTPGVVFTGELFF. The DNA of the CDR3 is TGTGCCCAGACTCCGGGGGTAGTATTCACCGGGGAGCTGTTTTTT. Full variable domain (missing parts from reference TRBV30 and TRBJ2-2): SQTIHQWPATLVQPVGSPLSLECTVEGTSNPNLYWYRQAAGRGLQLLFYSVGIGQISSEVPQNLSASRPQDRQFILSSKKLLLSDSGFYLCAQTPGVVFTGELFFGEGSRLTVL.

The chain combines TRBV30 with TRBJ2-3; D might be TRBD1 (6 bases). This CDR3 region has 14 residues. V lost 3 bases to trimming and J lost 4 bases, with 14 bases between them. Germline CDR1 GTSNPN, CDR2 SVGIG (reference sequence). For the CDR3, the DNA is TGTGCCTGGAGCGGGACAAACAAACCAGATACGCAGTATTTT. Translation gives CAWSGTNKPDTQYF.

The DNA of the CDR3 is TGCGCCAGCAGCCAAAGGGTGGGCAGGGGGCTTGATACGCAGTATTTT. This sequence encodes CASSQRVGRGLDTQYF. This sequence joins TRBV4-3 and TRBJ2-3; 8 nucleotides agree with TRBD1. This CDR3 has 16 amino acids. V gave up 2 bases and J gave up 6 bases; unmatched junction bases: 10. Germline assignment: CDR1 LGHNA and CDR2 YSLEER.

Note on this clone: Other DNA sequences in the sample encode the same CDR3. J is TRBJ1-4 and V is TRBV11-2; no clear D. Trimming took 5 bases from V and 0 from J, leaving 7 bases between them. The CDR3 sequence is 14 residues long. Germline assignment: CDR1 SGHAT and CDR2 FQNNGV. The CDR3 nucleotides read TGTGCCAGCAGCCCCCCAGCAACTAATGAAAAACTGTTTTTT. This sequence encodes CASSPPATNEKLFF.

This chain uses TRBV4-3 with TRBJ1-4; 7 nucleotides match TRBD1. Germline-derived CDR1 and CDR2 are LGHNA and YSLEER. CDR3 length: 16 amino acids. Unmatched junction bases numbered 9, after V lost 0 bases and J lost 8 bases. CDR3 sequence: CASSQDLNRGKEKLFF. CDR3 in DNA: TGCGCCAGCAGCCAAGATCTTAACAGGGGAAAGGAAAAACTGTTTTTT.

The V call is TRBV5-4, the J call TRBJ2-2; possible D gene TRBD2, 6 bases. Germline lookup yields CDR1 SGHNT and CDR2 YYREEE (reference sequence). The CDR3 has 16 amino acids. V was cut by 0 bases and J by 4 bases, with 13 bases left in between. CDR3 in DNA: TGTGCCAGCAGCTTGGCGGGGGTATTGATCACCGGGGAGCTGTTTTTT. The encoded protein is CASSLAGVLITGELFF.